Below, 8 T cell receptor beta chains from the same sample are listed, as sequenced in a study of blood T cells in healthy people across ages. Then a second PCR, running roughly 7 to 11 cycles, was carried out with a sample-barcoded 5' primer and a J-beta primer mix. One entry per CDR3 protein, called by TCRdb with MiXCR from the 5' RACE reads. This table holds 800,000 to 950,000 distinct CDR3 sequences, 25% to 35% found once. The same specimen was also included in a second study, on T cells of mothers and their children.

Input material: blood. These receptors came from a woman in her thirties or forties in good health.

This clonotype has only a few counts. The gene calls are TRBV7-2 and TRBJ2-6, with 10 positions matching TRBD1. This CDR3 contains 18 residues. The germline V gene encodes CDR1 SGHTA and CDR2 FQGNSA. With 5 bases clipped from V and 0 bases from J, the junction kept 7 bases outside the gene matches. The CDR3 sequence: CASSPGQGIYSGANVLTF. The DNA for the CDR3 is TGTGCCAGCAGCCCGGGACAGGGGATCTACTCTGGGGCCAACGTCCTGACTTTC.

The sample holds many counts of this clonotype. The rearrangement links TRBV2 to TRBJ2-1, with TRBD2 matching over 14 bases. The germline V gene has CDR1 SNHLY and CDR2 FYNNEI. This CDR3 spans 15 amino acids. Trimming at V came to 4 bases and at J to 9 bases, leaving 5 bases not matched to a gene. The CDR3 DNA reads as TGTGCCAGCAGTGGGACTAGCGGGGGGATGGGTGAGCAGTTCTTC. Translation gives CASSGTSGGMGEQFF. Variable domain in full (rest from reference TRBV2 and TRBJ2-1): EPEVTQTPSHQVTQMGQEVILRCVPISNHLYFYWYRQILGQKVEFLVSFYNNEISEKSEIFDDQFSVERPDGSNFTLKIRSTKLEDSAMYFCASSGTSGGMGEQFFGPGTRLTVL.

This clonotype was observed a handful of times. This chain connects TRBV7-8 to TRBJ2-5, with D possibly TRBD2 on 6 matching bases. The V gene's germline CDR1 is SGHVS and CDR2 FQNEAQ. The CDR3 contains 15 residues. Trimming pared 5 bases from V and 5 bases from J, leaving 18 bases between. The CDR3 protein is CASSGGTNPTETQYF. The CDR3 DNA is TGTGCCAGCAGCGGGGGGACGAATCCAACGGAGACCCAGTACTTC.

There are a few counts of this clonotype. The V call is TRBV12-3 or TRBV12-4, the J call TRBJ1-5; 9 nucleotides align to TRBD1. Trimming removed 6 bases from V and 2 bases from J; junction bases left unmatched: 5. CDR3 size: 15 residues. The CDR3 here is CASRTGQGGNQPQHF. Written as DNA, the CDR3 is TGTGCCAGCAGGACGGGACAGGGAGGCAATCAGCCCCAGCATTTT.

This clonotype has more than one count but fewer than ten. V usage is TRBV11-2 and J usage is TRBJ1-1; D possibly corresponds to TRBD1 (5 bases). Germline CDR1 reads SGHAT; CDR2 reads FQNNGV. Trimming stripped 5 bases from V and 0 bases from J, with 16 bases between. This CDR3 has 16 amino acids. The CDR3 nucleotides are TGTGCCAGCAGCCCCTCCGGGCAGGGTCTGAACACTGAAGCTTTCTTT. Translated: CASSPSGQGLNTEAFF.

This clonotype was observed a few times. This rearrangement joins TRBV10-3 to TRBJ1-1; no firm D call. The germline gives CDR1 ENHRY, CDR2 SYGVKD. The CDR3 sequence is 14 residues long. The ends were cut back, 3 bases at V and 5 bases at J, with 13 bases in the middle. The CDR3 reads CAISESNDKTEAFF. The DNA of the CDR3 is TGTGCCATCAGTGAATCCAACGACAAGACTGAAGCTTTCTTT.

This clonotype has only a few counts. A read error may produce the germline difference seen at one junction end. This chain links TRBV5-1 with TRBJ2-5; TRBD1 agrees at 9 bases. The CDR3 extends over 15 amino acids. Germline-derived CDR1 and CDR2 are SGHRS and YFSETQ. Here the CDR3 DNA reads TGCACCAGCAGCTGGGGGACAGGGAGCCAAGAGACCCAGTACTTC. It encodes CTSSWGTGSQETQYF.

A few counts support this clonotype. The V gene is TRBV28, the J gene TRBJ2-2, with TRBD1 matching over 8 bases. The CDR3 contains 15 residues. The V and J ends lost 4 bases and 1 base, in that order; junction bases with no gene match: 2. Germline lookup yields CDR1 MDHEN and CDR2 SYDVKM. CDR3 in DNA: TGTGCCAGCAGTTCGGGACAGGTGAACACCGGGGAGCTGTTTTTT. It encodes CASSSGQVNTGELFF.